The 10 T cell receptor beta chains reported below all come from one sample, sequenced in a study of blood T cell repertoires in COVID-19. Measured with immunoSEQ multiplex PCR; TCRdb has only the in-frame clones, and not every one. The table has more than 95,000 clones, 90% seen once. Sequencing input: peripheral blood. These TCRs come from a man between 60 and 75 years old with acute or convalescent COVID-19.

This chain links TRBV14 with TRBJ1-2; D remains unclear. Deletions cut 0 bases from V and 3 bases from J, with 20 bases between. Germline CDR1 reads SGHDN; CDR2 reads FVKESK. The CDR3 totals 18 residues. The CDR3 reads CASSQDLGRIRIHYGYTF. CDR3 DNA: TGTGCCAGCAGCCAAGATCTAGGAAGGATTAGGATCCACTATGGCTACACCTTC.

The chain combines TRBV30 with TRBJ1-4; 8 bases align to TRBD1. This CDR3 has 17 residues. Germline V gives CDR1 GTSNPN, CDR2 SVGIG (reference sequence). V gave up 5 bases and J gave up 2 bases; unmatched junction bases: 13. The CDR3 DNA follows: TGTGCCTGGGGCTACAGGGGGTTTCGACCTACTAATGAAAAACTGTTTTTT. It is translated as CAWGYRGFRPTNEKLFF.

The chain has TRBV19 and TRBJ1-4, with TRBD1 as a possible D gene (6 bases). The V end lost 3 bases, the J end lost 4 bases, and 12 bases lay between the germline ends. The CDR3 has 15 amino acids. Germline CDR1 is LNHDA and CDR2 is SQIVND (reference sequence). The CDR3 sequence is CASSISGQFNEKLFF. CDR3 nucleotides: TGTGCCAGTAGTATCTCAGGACAGTTTAATGAAAAACTGTTTTTT.

As to this clone: An end of the junction differs from the germline gene, which may be a read error. The chain combines TRBV18 with TRBJ2-5; D gene ambiguous. This CDR3 contains 14 residues. CDR1 is KGHSH, CDR2 LQKENI, per germline. In DNA, the CDR3 is TGTGCCAGCTCACCCTCGTCGGGTCAAGGGACCCAGTACTTC. Encoded protein: CASSPSSGQGTQYF.

The V and J genes are TRBV9 and TRBJ2-4; 7 bases align to TRBD2. This CDR3 region has 15 residues. Germline V lookup: CDR1 SGDLS, CDR2 YYNGEE. J gave up 2 bases and V 4 bases, and 6 bases lay outside the gene matches. For the CDR3, the DNA is TGTGCCAGCAGCATGCCGGGGGGAACCAAAAACATTCAGTACTTC. Its protein product is CASSMPGGTKNIQYF.

This chain joins TRBV29-1 and TRBJ2-7; D possibly corresponds to TRBD2 (6 bases). The length of the CDR3 is 15 residues. V lost 7 bases to trimming and J lost 0 bases, with 19 bases between them. Germline V gene sequence: CDR1 SQVTM, CDR2 ANQGSEA. CDR3 in amino acids: CSAGGGHLDSYEQYF. In nucleotides, the CDR3 is TGCAGCGCCGGAGGAGGGCACCTCGACTCCTACGAGCAGTACTTC.

The gene calls are TRBV3-1 (or the pseudogene TRBV3-2) and TRBJ1-4, with 7 bases that match TRBD1. The CDR3 is made up of 16 amino acids. With 1 base clipped from V and 0 bases from J, the junction kept 2 bases outside the gene matches. Germline V gene lookup returns CDR1 LGHDT and CDR2 YNNKEL (reference sequence). The CDR3 nucleotides read TGTGCCAGCAGCCAAGGACAGGGTCCAACTAATGAAAAACTGTTTTTT. This encodes CASSQGQGPTNEKLFF.

The chain joins TRBV7-2 to TRBJ1-4; no clear D gene. CDR3 length: 11 residues. Per the germline V gene, CDR1 is SGHTA and CDR2 is FQGNSA. V lost 5 bases and J 7 bases, leaving 5 bases between the germline ends. Here the CDR3 DNA reads TGTGCCAGCAGCGTCAGTGAAAAACTGTTTTTT. It specifies CASSVSEKLFF.

The chain carries TRBV18 and TRBJ1-3; the D is unclear. Germline V gives CDR1 KGHSH, CDR2 LQKENI. This CDR3 is built from 13 residues. Trimming removed 5 bases from V and 1 base from J, with 6 bases in between. The DNA for the CDR3 is TGTGCCAGCTCAGCGGGTTCTGGAAACACCATATATTTT. Encoded protein: CASSAGSGNTIYF.

The V gene is TRBV10-2, the J gene TRBJ2-7; 7 bases map to TRBD1. The V and J ends lost 0 bases and 10 bases, in that order; junction bases with no gene match: 6. The CDR3 is made up of 13 amino acids. Germline assignment: CDR1 WSHSY and CDR2 SAAADI. This chain's CDR3 is CASSESPDRPQYV. In nucleotides, the CDR3 is TGCGCCAGCAGTGAGTCGCCGGACAGGCCACAGTACGTC.